These 16 T cell receptor beta chains originate from one sample sequenced in a study of blood T cells in healthy people across ages. Primers used in a second PCR of about 7 to 12 cycles were a sample-barcoded 5' primer and a J-beta primer mix. From the 5' RACE reads, TCRdb called clonotypes with MiXCR, one entry per CDR3 protein. The sample shows 450,000 to 600,000 distinct CDR3 sequences, about 27% of them seen only once. In addition, the sample was reused for a study of T cells of mothers and their children.

The source material was blood. The receptors were sampled from a boy between 2 and 10 years old in good health.

This clonotype was counted only a few times. The J gene is TRBJ1-4, the V gene TRBV4-3; tentatively, D is TRBD1 (6 bases). This CDR3 is 13 amino acids long. V lost 4 bases and J 4 bases, leaving 7 bases between the germline ends. Germline V gene data show CDR1 as LGHNA and CDR2 as YSLEER. The CDR3 here is CASSRTVNEKLFF. In nucleotides, the CDR3 is TGCGCCAGCAGCCGGACAGTTAATGAAAAACTGTTTTTT.

Only a few counts were recorded for this clonotype. The chain employs TRBV5-3 and TRBJ2-1; D is uncertain. Being an ORF, TRBV5-3 has a function that is uncertain. Trimming took off 5 bases at V and 0 bases at J, with 12 bases between the two ends. This CDR3 is 15 amino acids long. The CDR3 protein is CARSSGPSSYNEQFF. CDR3 DNA sequence: TGTGCCAGAAGTTCCGGGCCTAGCTCCTACAATGAGCAGTTCTTC.

The chain joins TRBV14 to TRBJ2-7, with 9 bases lining up with TRBD1. Trimming removed 0 bases from V and 5 bases from J; junction bases left unmatched: 5. In germline, CDR1 is SGHDN, CDR2 FVKESK. The CDR3 extends over 15 amino acids. The CDR3 region has the DNA TGTGCCAGCAGCCAAGATGGGACAGGGAGGAACGAGCAGTACTTC. This sequence encodes CASSQDGTGRNEQYF.

The CDR3 region is CSASTGREEQYF. The CDR3 DNA is TGCAGTGCTTCCACCGGCCGTGAGGAGCAGTACTTC. The V call is TRBV20-1, the J call TRBJ2-7, with D unresolved. The germline V gene encodes CDR1 DFQATT and CDR2 SNEGSKA (reference sequence). This CDR3 is built from 12 residues. V shed 5 bases and J shed 7 bases, with 15 bases lying between them.

This clonotype was picked up a small number of times. An end of the junction does not agree with germline; a read error may underlie this. V gene TRBV12-3 or TRBV12-4 combines with J gene TRBJ1-2, with 11 positions matching TRBD1. The CDR3 has 13 residues. The CDR3, as DNA: TGTGCCGGCAGTTCGGACAGGGGGCCTGGCTACACCTTC. Translation gives CAGSSDRGPGYTF.

There are a few counts of this clonotype. The genes are TRBV20-1 and TRBJ2-5; D gene uncertain. The DNA end is a closer match to TRBJ2-7, so the J assignment may be wrong. CDR3 length: 15 amino acids. The germline gives CDR1 DFQATT, CDR2 SNEGSKA (reference sequence). This chain's CDR3 is CSARGTHTNSYEQYF. CDR3 coding DNA: TGCAGTGCTAGAGGTACACACACCAACTCCTACGAGCAGTACTTC.

This clonotype has only a few counts. The rearrangement uses TRBV5-1 and TRBJ2-2; no firm D call. The V end lost 2 bases, the J end lost 4 bases, and 6 bases lay between the germline ends. The germline gives CDR1 SGHRS, CDR2 YFSETQ. The CDR3 is 13 amino acids. The CDR3 DNA reads TGCGCCAGCAGCTTCAGGTCCACCGGGGAGCTGTTTTTT. Translated, it gives CASSFRSTGELFF.

This clonotype was observed a few times. V gene TRBV9 combines with J gene TRBJ2-7; D possibly corresponds to TRBD2 (5 bases). Trimming took 0 bases from V and 3 from J, leaving 13 bases between them. Germline CDR1 and CDR2: SGDLS and YYNGEE. The CDR3 contains 15 residues. This CDR3 is CASSVEPADSYEQYF. The CDR3 DNA reads as TGTGCCAGCAGCGTAGAGCCAGCGGATAGCTACGAGCAGTACTTC.

Many counts were recorded for this clonotype. This chain links TRBV10-3 with TRBJ2-7; 10 bases align to TRBD2. The V gene's germline CDR1 is ENHRY and CDR2 SYGVKD. The CDR3 is 12 amino acids. V lost 10 bases, J lost 6 bases, and 6 bases stayed unmatched. CDR3 residues: CATASGGGEQYF. In nucleotides, the CDR3 is TGTGCCACCGCTAGCGGGGGAGGCGAGCAGTACTTC.

This clonotype was seen at least ten times. This chain connects TRBV28 to TRBJ2-7; 8 nucleotides line up with TRBD1. In germline, CDR1 is MDHEN, CDR2 SYDVKM. V was pared by 8 bases and J by 1 base, with 4 bases of the junction left unmatched. This CDR3 is 13 amino acids long. The CDR3 is CASSRDRSYEQYF. In DNA, the CDR3 is TGTGCCAGCTCACGGGACAGGTCCTACGAGCAGTACTTC.

This chain uses TRBV4-1 with TRBJ2-5; 7 bases line up with TRBD2. CDR3 size: 16 residues. Germline V gene lookup returns CDR1 MGHRA and CDR2 YSYEKL. The V gene end was trimmed by 2 bases and the J gene end by 0 bases; junction bases not matched to a gene: 6. This CDR3 is CASSQQPAGYQETQYF. CDR3 DNA: TGCGCCAGCAGCCAACAGCCAGCGGGATACCAAGAGACCCAGTACTTC.

Only a few counts were recorded for this clonotype. This chain links TRBV6-5 with TRBJ1-5, with unresolved D. The germline V gene encodes CDR1 MNHEY and CDR2 SVGAGI. Trimming shortened V by 2 bases and J by 2 bases, and 7 bases separated the two germline ends. This CDR3 contains 14 residues. The CDR3 loop is CASSYAAGNQPQHF. In DNA form, the CDR3 reads TGTGCCAGCAGTTACGCAGCGGGCAATCAGCCCCAGCATTTT.

In this sample, this clonotype turned up a few times. The chain joins TRBV7-9 to TRBJ2-7, with D hard to call. CDR3 size: 13 residues. Per the germline V gene, CDR1 is SEHNR and CDR2 is FQNEAQ (reference sequence). V was shortened by 5 bases and J by 5 bases, with 13 bases between the two germline ends. In nucleotides, the CDR3 is TGTGCCAGCAGCCCCCACCGTTCCCACGAGCAGTACTTC. Protein product: CASSPHRSHEQYF.

This clonotype was picked up a small number of times. The CDR3 loop is CASSSSGRSGSSTDTQYF. CDR3 DNA: TGTGCCAGCAGCTCTAGCGGAAGGAGCGGGAGTAGCACAGATACGCAGTATTTT. V and J are TRBV7-2 and TRBJ2-3; 8 nucleotides agree with TRBD2. V shed 4 bases, J shed 0 bases, and the junction held 12 bases outside the gene matches. CDR1 and CDR2 (germline): SGHTA, FQGNSA. The CDR3 consists of 18 residues.

The V call is TRBV15, the J call TRBJ1-2; D is unclear. This CDR3 region has 14 residues. Between the trimmed V and J ends, which lost 1 base and 3 bases, there was a span of 9 bases. CDR1 and CDR2 (germline): LNHNV, YYDKDF (reference sequence). The DNA for the CDR3 is TGTGCCACCAGCAGAGCCGCCAAGGACTATGGCTACACCTTC. This translates into CATSRAAKDYGYTF.

This clonotype was counted between two and nine times. V is TRBV10-3 and J is TRBJ1-6, with D tentatively TRBD1 (5 bases). V shed 2 bases and J shed 0 bases, with 11 bases lying between them. The CDR3 spans 17 residues. CDR1 and CDR2 from the germline V gene are ENHRY and SYGVKD. The CDR3 bases are TGTGCCATCAGTGAGGGGGACGGGGTCTCCTATAATTCACCCCTCCACTTT. Encoded protein: CAISEGDGVSYNSPLHF.